These T cell receptor beta chains were read from a single sample in a study of a mutant IDH1 vaccine in newly diagnosed glioma. TCRdb's copy holds only in-frame clones and misses some; the assay was immunoSEQ multiplex PCR. The sample yields 90,000 to 100,000 clones, around nine tenths seen once. No antigen has been identified for these receptors. The material was PBMCs, obtained from a glioma patient whose treatment included an IDH1 peptide vaccine. These receptors were collected from a woman aged 45-59 years with glioma. Each CDR3 is given with its conserved first and last residue. The D gene is left open where the match is weak. Clone size appears in some rows only: once, few, many, or a class for an expanded clone.

-	TRBV6-1	-	TRBJ2-7	TGTGCCAGCAGTGAACTCGGGGTTTACTCCTACGAGCAGTACTTC	CASSELGVYSYEQYF
TRBD1	TRBV10-3	-	TRBJ1-5	TGTGCCATCAGTGATACAGGGGCCGAAGAGCCCCAGCATTTT	CAISDTGAEEPQHF
TRBD1	TRBV28	-	TRBJ1-5	TGTGCCAGCAGTTTGGGCAGGGGGCAACAGCCCCAGCATTTT	CASSLGRGQQPQHF
-	TRBV7-3	once	TRBJ1-6	TGTGCCAGCAGCTTGGGGATTAATTCACCCCTCCACTTT	CASSLGINSPLHF
TRBD2	TRBV19	-	TRBJ2-1	TGTGCCAGTAGTAAACTAGCGGGACACAATGAGCAGTTCTTC	CASSKLAGHNEQFF
-	TRBV28	-	TRBJ1-2	TGTGCCAGCAGGGGGAGATGGGGCTACACCTTC	CASRGRWGYTF
TRBD1	TRBV7-9	-	TRBJ1-4	TGTGCCAGCACCCCAGGGGGTTCAGCTAATGAAAAACTGTTTTTT	CASTPGGSANEKLFF
TRBD1	TRBV27	-	TRBJ2-7	TGTGCCAGCAGTTCGCCCCGGGGCGGGACAGGGCAGGACGAGCAGTACTTC	CASSSPRGGTGQDEQYF
-	TRBV18	-	TRBJ2-1	TGTGCCAGCTCACCCAAGCTAGAGGCCAATGAGCAGTTCTTC	CASSPKLEANEQFF
-	TRBV5-1	-	TRBJ2-1	TGCGCCAGCAGCTTGGGGGACACCACTGAGCAGTTCTTC	CASSLGDTTEQFF